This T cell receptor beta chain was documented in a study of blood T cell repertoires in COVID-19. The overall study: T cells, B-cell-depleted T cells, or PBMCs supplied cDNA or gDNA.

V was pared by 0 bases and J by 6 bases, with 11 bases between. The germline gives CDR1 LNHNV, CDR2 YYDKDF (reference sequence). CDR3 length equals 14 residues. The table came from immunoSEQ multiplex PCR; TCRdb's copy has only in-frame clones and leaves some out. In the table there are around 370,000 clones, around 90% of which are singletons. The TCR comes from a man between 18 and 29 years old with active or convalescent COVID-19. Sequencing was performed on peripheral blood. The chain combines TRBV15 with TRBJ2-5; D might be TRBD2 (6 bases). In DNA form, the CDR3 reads TGTGCCACCAGCAGAGAGACTAGTCCCAAGACCCAGTACTTC. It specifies CATSRETSPKTQYF.